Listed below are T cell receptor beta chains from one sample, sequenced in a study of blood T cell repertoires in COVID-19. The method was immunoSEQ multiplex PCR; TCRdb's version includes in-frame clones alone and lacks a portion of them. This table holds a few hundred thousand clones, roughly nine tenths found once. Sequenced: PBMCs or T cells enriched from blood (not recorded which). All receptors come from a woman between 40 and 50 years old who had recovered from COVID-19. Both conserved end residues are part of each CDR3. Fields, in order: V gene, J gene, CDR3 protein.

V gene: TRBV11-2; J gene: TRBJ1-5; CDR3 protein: CASSLLLNQPQHF
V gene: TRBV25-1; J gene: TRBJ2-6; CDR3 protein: CASSPQAGANVLTF
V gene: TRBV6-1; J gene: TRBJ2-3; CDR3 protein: CASSEVGGTGADTQYF
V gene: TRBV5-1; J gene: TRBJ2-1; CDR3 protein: CASSLTRQGTYNEQFF
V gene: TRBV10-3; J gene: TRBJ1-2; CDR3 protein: CAIRGGQGNYGYTF
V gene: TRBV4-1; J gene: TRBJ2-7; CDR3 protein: CASSQTGTSVFEQYF
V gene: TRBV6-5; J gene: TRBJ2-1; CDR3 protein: CASRKGLASNEQFF
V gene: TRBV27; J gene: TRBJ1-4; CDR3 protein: CASSFSGTNEKLFF
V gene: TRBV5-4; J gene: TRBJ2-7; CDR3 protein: CASRRSMSYEQYF
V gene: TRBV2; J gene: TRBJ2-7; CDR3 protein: CASSEGGIPYEQYF
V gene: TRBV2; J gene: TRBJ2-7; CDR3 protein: CASSRGREQYF
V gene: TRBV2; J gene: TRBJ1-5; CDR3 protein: CASSRRDNQPQHF
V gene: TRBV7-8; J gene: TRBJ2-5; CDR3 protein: CASKDREQETQYF
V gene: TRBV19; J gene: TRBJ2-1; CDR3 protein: CASSIILGVGGDNEQFF